The sequence of this TCR beta chain was determined in a study of T-cell memory formation after mild COVID-19. About the study: For the most part, TCR clusters were specific to one donor. Study-wide points: Clones that contracted from day 15 to 85 were balanced CD4/CD8, while later expanders leaned CD4+.

CDR3 length: 13 residues. V lost 2 bases and J 4 bases, leaving 8 bases between the germline ends. Germline V gene sequence: CDR1 LGHDT, CDR2 YNNKEL (reference sequence). About this clonotype itself: Its antigen is still unknown.

TCRdb re-derived calls from the 5' RACE reads in MiXCR, one entry per CDR3 protein. The top ten hold around 13% of the sample, which has hundreds of thousands of distinct CDR3 sequences, about a sixth seen once. The receptor's source is an adult woman who had mild COVID-19 (a few samples of this study predate the infection). Cell type and time point are not known. Sequences were obtained from PBMCs or a T cell subset sorted from them (not recorded which). J is TRBJ1-1 and V is TRBV3-1; D might be TRBD1 (5 bases). In DNA form, the CDR3 reads TGTGCCAGCAGCCAATACGGGGGCACTGAAGCTTTCTTT. Translating gives CASSQYGGTEAFF.